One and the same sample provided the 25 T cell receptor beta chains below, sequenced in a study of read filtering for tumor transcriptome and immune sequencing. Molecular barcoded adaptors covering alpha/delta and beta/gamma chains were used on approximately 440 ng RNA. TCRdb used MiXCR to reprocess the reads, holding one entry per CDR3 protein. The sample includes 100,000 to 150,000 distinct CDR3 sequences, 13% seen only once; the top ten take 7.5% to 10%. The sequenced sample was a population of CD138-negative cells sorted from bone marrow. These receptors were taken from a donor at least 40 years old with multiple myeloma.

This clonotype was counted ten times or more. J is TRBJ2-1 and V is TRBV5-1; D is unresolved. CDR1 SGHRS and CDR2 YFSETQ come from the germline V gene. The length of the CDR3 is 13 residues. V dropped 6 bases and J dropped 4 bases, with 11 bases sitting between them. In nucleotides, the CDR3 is TGCGCCAGCAAGAAGCAGCTTTACAATGAGCAGTTCTTC. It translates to CASKKQLYNEQFF. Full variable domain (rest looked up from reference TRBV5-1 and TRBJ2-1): KAGVTQTPRYLIKTRGQQVTLSCSPISGHRSVSWYQQTPGQGLQFLFEYFSETQRNKGNFPGRFSGRQFSNSRSEMNVSTLELGDSALYLCASKKQLYNEQFFGPGTRLTVL.

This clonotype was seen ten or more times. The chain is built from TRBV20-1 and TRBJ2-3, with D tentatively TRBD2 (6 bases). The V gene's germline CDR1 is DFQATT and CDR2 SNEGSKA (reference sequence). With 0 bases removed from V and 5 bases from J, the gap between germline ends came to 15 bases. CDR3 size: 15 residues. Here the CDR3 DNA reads TGCAGTGCTAGAGATCGCGGGACCGCCTTAGATACGCAGTATTTT. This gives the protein CSARDRGTALDTQYF.

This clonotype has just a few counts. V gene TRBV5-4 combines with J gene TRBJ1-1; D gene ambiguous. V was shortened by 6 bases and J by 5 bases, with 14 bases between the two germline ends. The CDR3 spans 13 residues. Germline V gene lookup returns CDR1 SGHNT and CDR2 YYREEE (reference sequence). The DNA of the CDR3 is TGTGCCAGCACCGACGGGTTGGGGACTGAAGCTTTCTTT. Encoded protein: CASTDGLGTEAFF. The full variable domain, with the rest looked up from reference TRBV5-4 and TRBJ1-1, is ETGVTQSPTHLIKTRGQQVTLRCSSQSGHNTVSWYQQALGQGPQFIFQYYREEENGRGNFPPRFSGLQFPNYSSELNVNALELDDSALYLCASTDGLGTEAFFGQGTRLTVV.

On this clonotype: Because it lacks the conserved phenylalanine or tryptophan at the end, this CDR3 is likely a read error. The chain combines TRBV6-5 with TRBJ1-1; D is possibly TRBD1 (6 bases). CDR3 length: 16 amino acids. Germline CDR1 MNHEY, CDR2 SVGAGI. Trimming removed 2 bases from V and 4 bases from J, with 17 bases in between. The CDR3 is CASSYIRYRESTEAFI. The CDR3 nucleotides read TGTGCCAGCAGTTACATTCGTTACAGGGAGAGCACTGAAGCTTTCATT.

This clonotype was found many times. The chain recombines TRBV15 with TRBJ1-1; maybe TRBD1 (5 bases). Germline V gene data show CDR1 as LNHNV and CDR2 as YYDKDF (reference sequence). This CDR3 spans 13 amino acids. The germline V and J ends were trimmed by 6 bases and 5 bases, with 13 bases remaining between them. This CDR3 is CATRQGGGTEAFF. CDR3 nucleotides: TGTGCCACCAGGCAGGGAGGAGGGACTGAAGCTTTCTTT.

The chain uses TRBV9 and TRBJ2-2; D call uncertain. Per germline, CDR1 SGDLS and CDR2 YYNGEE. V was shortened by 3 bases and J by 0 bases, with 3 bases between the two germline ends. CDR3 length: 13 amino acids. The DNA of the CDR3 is TGTGCCAGCAGCGATACGAACACCGGGGAGCTGTTTTTT. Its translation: CASSDTNTGELFF.

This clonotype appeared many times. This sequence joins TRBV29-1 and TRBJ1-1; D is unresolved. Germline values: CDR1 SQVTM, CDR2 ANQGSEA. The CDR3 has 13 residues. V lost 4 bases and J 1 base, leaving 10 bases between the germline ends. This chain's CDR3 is CSVAGTANTEAFF. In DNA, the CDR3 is TGCAGCGTTGCGGGCACCGCGAACACTGAAGCTTTCTTT.

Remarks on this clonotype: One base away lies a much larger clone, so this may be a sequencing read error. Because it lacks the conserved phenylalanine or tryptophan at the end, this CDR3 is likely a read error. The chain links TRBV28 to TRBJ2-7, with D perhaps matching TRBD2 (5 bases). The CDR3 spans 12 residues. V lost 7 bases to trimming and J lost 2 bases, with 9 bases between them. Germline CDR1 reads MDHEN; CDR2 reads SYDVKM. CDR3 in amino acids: CASTRTAYEQYL. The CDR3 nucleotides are TGTGCCAGCACCAGGACTGCCTACGAGCAGTACCTC.

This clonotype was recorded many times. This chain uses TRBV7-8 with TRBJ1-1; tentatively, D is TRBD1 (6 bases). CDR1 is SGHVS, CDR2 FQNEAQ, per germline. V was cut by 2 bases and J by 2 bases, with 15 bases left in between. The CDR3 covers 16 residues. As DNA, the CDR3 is TGTGCCAGCAGCTTACTCGGGGGCTACTCCAACACTGAAGCTTTCTTT. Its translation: CASSLLGGYSNTEAFF.

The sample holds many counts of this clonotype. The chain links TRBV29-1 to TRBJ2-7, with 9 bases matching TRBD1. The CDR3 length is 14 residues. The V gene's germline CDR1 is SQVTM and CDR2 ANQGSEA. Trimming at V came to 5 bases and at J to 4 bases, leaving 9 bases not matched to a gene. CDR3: CSVRSDRGWYEQYF. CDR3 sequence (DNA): TGCAGCGTTAGATCGGACAGGGGATGGTACGAGCAGTACTTC.

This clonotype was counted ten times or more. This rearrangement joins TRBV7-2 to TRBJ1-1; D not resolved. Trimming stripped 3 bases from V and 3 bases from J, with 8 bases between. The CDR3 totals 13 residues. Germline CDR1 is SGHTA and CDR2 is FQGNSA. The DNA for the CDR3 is TGTGCCAGCAGCTTGACAAGGTACACTGAAGCTTTCTTT. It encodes CASSLTRYTEAFF. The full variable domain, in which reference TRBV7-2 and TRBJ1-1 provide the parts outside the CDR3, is GAGVSQSPSNKVTEKGKDVELRCDPISGHTALYWYRQSLGQGLEFLIYFQGNSAPDKSGLPSDRFSAERTGGSVSTLTIQRTQQEDSAVYLCASSLTRYTEAFFGQGTRLTVV.

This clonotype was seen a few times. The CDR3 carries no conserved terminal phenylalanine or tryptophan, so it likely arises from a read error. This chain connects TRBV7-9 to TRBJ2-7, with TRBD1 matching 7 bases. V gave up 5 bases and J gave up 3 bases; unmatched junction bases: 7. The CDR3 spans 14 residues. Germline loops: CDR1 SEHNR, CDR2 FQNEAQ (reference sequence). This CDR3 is CASSESGQSYEQYL. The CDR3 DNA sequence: TGTGCCAGCAGCGAATCGGGACAGAGCTACGAGCAGTACCTC.

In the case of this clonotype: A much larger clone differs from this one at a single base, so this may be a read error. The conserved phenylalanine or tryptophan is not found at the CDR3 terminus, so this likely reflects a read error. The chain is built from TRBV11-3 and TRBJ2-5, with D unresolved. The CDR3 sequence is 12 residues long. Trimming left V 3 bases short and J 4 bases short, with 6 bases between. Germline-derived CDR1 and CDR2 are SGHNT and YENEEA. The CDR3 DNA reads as TGTGCCAGCAGCTTCGGATTAGAGACCCAGTACTCC. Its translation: CASSFGLETQYS.

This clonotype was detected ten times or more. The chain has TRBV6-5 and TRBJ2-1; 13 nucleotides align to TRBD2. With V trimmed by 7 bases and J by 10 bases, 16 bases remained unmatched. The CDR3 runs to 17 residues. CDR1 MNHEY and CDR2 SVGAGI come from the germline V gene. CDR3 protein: CASTWLGTSGVKREQFF. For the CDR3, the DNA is TGTGCCAGCACCTGGCTGGGGACTAGCGGGGTCAAGAGGGAGCAGTTCTTC.

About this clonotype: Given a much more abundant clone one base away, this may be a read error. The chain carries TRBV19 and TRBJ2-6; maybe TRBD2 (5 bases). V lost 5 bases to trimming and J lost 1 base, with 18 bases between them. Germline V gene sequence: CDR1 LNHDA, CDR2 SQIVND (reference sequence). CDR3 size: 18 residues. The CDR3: CASSGEGYRSSGANVLTF. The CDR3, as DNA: TGTGCCAGTAGTGGAGAGGGCTATAGGTCTTCTGGGGCCAACGTCCTGACTTTC.

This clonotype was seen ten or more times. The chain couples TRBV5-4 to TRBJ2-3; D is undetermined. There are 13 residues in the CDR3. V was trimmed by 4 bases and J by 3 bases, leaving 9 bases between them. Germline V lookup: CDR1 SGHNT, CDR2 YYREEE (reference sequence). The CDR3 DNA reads TGTGCCAGCAGCGGACCGACGACAGATACGCAGTATTTT. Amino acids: CASSGPTTDTQYF.

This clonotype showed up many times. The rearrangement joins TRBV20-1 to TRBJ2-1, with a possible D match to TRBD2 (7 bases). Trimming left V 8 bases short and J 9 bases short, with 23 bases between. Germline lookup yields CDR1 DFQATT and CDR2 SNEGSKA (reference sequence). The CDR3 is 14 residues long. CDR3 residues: CSSSPGQGRGEQFF. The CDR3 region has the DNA TGCAGTTCCTCCCCCGGGCAGGGGAGGGGTGAGCAGTTCTTC.

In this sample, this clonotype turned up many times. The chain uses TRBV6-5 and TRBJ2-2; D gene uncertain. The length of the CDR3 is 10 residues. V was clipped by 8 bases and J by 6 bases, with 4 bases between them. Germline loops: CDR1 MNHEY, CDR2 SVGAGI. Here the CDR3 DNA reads TGTGCCAGCGGGGCCGGGGAGCTGTTTTTT. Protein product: CASGAGELFF.

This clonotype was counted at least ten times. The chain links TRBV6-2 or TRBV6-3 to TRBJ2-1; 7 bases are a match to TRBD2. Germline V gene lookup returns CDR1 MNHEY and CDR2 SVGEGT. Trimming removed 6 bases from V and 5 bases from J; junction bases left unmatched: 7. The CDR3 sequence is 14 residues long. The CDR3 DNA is TGTGCCAGCAGAGTCCGGACTAGTAACAATGAGCAGTTCTTC. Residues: CASRVRTSNNEQFF.

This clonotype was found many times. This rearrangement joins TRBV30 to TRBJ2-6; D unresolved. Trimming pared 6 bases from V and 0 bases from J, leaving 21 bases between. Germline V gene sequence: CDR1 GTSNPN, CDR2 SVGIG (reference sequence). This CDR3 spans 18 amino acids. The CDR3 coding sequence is TGTGCCTGCCCCCCAGAATTCGGGCAAAGCTCTGGGGCCAACGTCCTGACTTTC. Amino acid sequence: CACPPEFGQSSGANVLTF.

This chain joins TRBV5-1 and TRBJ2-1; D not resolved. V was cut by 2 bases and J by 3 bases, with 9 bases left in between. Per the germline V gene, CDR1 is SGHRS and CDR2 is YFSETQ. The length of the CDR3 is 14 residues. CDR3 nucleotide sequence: TGCGCCAGCAGCTTCCAGCAGCTCTACAATGAGCAGTTCTTC. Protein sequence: CASSFQQLYNEQFF. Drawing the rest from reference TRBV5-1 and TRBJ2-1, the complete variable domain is KAGVTQTPRYLIKTRGQQVTLSCSPISGHRSVSWYQQTPGQGLQFLFEYFSETQRNKGNFPGRFSGRQFSNSRSEMNVSTLELGDSALYLCASSFQQLYNEQFFGPGTRLTVL.

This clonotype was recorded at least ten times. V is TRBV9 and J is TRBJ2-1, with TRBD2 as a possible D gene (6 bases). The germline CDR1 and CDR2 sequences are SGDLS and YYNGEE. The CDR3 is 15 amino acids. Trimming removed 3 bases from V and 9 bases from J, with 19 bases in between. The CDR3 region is CASSESGGMRGEQFF. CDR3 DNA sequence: TGTGCCAGCAGCGAGAGCGGTGGGATGCGGGGTGAGCAGTTCTTC.

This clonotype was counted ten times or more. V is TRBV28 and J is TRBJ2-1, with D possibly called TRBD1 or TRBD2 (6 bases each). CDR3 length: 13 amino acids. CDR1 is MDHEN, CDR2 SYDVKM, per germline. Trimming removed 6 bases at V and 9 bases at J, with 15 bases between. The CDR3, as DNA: TGTGCCAGCAGCCCCGTGGGGGGCGGTGAGCAGTTCTTC. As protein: CASSPVGGGEQFF.

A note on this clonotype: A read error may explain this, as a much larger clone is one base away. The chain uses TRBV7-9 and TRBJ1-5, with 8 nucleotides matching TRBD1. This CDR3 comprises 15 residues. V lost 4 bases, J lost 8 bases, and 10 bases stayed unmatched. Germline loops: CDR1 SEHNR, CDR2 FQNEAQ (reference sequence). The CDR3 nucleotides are TGTGCCAGCAGCTCCGACAGGGGATTCGATGAGCCCCAGCATTTT. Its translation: CASSSDRGFDEPQHF.

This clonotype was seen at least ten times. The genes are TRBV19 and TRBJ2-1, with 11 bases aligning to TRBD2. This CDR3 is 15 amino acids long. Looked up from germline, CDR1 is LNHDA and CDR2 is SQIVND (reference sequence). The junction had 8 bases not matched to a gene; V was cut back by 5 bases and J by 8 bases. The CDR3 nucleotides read TGTGCCAGTAGTCTACTAGCGGGAGTCTTCGATGAGCAGTTCTTC. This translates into CASSLLAGVFDEQFF.